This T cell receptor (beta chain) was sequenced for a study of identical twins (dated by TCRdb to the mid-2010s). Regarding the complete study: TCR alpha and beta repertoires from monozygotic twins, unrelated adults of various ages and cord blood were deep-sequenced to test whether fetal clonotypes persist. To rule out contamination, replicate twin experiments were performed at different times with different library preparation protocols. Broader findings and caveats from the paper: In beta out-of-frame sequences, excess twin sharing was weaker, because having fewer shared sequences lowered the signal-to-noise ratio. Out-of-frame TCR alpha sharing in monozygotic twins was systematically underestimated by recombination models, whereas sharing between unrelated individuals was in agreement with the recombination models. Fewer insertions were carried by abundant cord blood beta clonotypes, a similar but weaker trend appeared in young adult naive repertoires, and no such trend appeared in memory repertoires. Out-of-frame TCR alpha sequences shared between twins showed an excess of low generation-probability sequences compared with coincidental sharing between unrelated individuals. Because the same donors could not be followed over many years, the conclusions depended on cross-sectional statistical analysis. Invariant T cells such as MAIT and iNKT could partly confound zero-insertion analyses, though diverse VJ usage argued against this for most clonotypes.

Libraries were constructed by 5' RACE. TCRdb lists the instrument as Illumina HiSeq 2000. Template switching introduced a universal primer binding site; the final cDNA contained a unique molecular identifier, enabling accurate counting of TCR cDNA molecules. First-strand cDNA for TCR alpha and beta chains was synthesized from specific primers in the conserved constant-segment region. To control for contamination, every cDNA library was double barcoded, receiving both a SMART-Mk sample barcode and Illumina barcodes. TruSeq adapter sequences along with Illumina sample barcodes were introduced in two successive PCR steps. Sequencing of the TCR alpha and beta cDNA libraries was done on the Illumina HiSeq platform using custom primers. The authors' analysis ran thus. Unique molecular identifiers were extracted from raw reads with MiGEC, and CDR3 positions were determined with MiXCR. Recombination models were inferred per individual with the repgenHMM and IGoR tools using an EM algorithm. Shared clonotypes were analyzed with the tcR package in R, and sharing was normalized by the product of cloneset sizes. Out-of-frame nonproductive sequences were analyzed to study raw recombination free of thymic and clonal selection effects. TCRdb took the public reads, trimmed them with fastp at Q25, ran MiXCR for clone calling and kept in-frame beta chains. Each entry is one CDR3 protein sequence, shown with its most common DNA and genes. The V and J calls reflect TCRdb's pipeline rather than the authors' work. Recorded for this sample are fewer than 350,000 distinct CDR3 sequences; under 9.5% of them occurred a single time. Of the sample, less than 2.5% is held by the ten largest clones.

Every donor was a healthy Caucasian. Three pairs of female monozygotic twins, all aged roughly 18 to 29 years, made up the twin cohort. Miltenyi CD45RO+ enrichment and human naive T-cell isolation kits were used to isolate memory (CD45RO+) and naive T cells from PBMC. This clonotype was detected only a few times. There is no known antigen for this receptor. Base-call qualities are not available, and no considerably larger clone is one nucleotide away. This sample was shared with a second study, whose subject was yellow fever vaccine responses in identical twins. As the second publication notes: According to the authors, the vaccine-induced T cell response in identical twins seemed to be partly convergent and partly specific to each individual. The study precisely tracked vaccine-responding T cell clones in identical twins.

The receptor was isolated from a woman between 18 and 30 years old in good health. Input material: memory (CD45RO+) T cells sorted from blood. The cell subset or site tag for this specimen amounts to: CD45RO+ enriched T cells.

The CDR3 has the sequence CASSLGVGYNSPLHF. In nucleotide form, the sequence is TGTGCCAGCAGCTTAGGGGTCGGTTATAATTCACCCCTCCACTTT. Recombination joined TRBV7-2 with TRBJ1-6, with the D gene not confidently named. Measured from the cysteine to the phenylalanine, the CDR3 is 15 residues long. The retained sequence is limited to the CDR3, 45 bases, with the frame set at the first base. Reading the germline V gene gives CDR1 SGHTA and CDR2 FQGNSA. Cut back by 1 base and 4 bases, the V and J ends lie 8 bases apart.